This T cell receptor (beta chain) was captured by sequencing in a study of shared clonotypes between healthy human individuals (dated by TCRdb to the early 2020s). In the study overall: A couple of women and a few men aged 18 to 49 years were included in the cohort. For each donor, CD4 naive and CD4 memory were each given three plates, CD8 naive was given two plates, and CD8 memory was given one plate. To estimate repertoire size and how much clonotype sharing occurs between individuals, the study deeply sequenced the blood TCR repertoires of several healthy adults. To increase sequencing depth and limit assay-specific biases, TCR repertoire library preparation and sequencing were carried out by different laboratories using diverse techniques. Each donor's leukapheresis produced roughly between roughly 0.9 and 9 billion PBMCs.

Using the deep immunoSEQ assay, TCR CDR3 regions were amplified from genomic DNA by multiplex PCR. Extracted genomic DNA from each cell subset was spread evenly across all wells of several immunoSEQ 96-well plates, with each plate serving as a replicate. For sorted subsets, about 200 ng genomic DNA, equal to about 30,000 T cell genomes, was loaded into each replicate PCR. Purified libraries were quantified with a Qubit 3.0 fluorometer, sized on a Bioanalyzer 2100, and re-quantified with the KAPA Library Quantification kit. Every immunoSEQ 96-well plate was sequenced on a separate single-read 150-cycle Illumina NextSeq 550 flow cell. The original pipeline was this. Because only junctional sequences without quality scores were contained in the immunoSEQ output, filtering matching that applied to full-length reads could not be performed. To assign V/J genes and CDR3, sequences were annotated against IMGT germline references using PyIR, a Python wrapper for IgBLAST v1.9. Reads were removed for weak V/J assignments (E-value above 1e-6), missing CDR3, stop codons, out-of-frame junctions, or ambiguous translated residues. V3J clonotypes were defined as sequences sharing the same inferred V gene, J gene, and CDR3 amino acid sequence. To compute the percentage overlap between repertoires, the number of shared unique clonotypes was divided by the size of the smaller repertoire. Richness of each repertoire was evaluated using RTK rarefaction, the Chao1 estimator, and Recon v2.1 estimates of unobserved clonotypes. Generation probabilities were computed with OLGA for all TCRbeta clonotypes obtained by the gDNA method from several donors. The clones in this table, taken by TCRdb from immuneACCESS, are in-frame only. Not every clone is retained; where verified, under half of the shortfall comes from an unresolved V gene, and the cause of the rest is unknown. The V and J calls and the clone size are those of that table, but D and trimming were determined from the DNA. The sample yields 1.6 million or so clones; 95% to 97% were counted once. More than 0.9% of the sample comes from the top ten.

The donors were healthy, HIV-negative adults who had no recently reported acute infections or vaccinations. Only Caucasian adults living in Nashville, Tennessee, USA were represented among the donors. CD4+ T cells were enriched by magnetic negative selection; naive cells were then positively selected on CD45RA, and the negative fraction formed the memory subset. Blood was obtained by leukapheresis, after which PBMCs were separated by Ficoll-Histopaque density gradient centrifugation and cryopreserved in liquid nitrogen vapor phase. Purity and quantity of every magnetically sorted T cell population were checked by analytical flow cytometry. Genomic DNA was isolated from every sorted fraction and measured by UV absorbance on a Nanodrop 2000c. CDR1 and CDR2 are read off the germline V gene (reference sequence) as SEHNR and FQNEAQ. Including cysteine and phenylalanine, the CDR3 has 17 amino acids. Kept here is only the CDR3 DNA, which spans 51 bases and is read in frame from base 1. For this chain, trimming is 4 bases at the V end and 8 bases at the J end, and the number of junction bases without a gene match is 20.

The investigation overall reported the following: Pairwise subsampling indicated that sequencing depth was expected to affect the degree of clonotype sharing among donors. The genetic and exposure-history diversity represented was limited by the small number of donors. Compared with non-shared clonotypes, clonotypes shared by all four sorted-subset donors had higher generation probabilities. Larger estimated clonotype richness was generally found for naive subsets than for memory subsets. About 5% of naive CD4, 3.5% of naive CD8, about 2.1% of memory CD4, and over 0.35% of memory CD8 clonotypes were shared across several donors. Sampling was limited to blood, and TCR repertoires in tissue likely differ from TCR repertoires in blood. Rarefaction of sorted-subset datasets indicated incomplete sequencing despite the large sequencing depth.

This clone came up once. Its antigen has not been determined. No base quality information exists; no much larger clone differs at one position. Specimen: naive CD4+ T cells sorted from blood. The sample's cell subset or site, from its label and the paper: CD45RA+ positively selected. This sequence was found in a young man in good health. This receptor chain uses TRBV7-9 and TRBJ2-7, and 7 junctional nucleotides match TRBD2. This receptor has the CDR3 CASSSIGLAEGYGKQYF. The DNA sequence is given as TGTGCCAGCAGCTCAATTGGGCTAGCGGAGGGATACGGGAAGCAGTACTTC.